This T cell receptor (beta chain) appears in the sequencing data of a study of blood T cell repertoires in COVID-19. The overall study: Sources were T cells, B-cell-depleted T cells, or PBMCs; the material itself was cDNA or gDNA.

CDR3 length equals 17 residues. V trimming: 7 bases; J trimming: 4 bases; junction bases outside the gene matches: 18. Germline V gives CDR1 MDHEN, CDR2 SYDVKM. Cohorts were determined from participant-reported clinical history. The table lists this clone with a count of one. Under the authors' procedure: Reference gene primers were amplified, and this amplification served to estimate nucleated cell counts. Sequencing used immunoSEQ multiplex PCR; TCRdb keeps in-frame clones, though not all of them. D and trimming come from the DNA, and the V and J calls and clone size come from that table. The sample includes hundreds of thousands of clones, roughly 89% of them seen just once.

The sample was PBMCs or T cells enriched from blood (not recorded which). This receptor was identified in a woman in her fifties or sixties who had been exposed to COVID-19. The chain carries TRBV28 and TRBJ1-1; TRBD1 aligns across 7 bases. In DNA, the CDR3 is TGTGCCAGCAAAGCCCCTGGACAGGTTATGGGGATCACTGAAGCTTTCTTT. Amino acid sequence: CASKAPGQVMGITEAFF.